This T cell receptor (beta chain) was identified in a study of T cell repertoires in cytomegalovirus infection. At the level of the study: Recently identified HLA-C-restricted CMV epitopes were among the peptides used. Study-level points and caveats: Carriage of CMV together with the relevant HLA was identifiable through cumulative public TCR beta family frequency.

This CDR3 comprises 16 residues. The ends lost 2 bases at V and 1 base at J; junction bases unmatched: 4. This clonotype showed up just a few times. The antigen remains unidentified. TCRdb re-derived calls from the reads in MiXCR, one entry per CDR3 protein. The data hold about 920,000 distinct CDR3 sequences, with around 30% observed a single time. The receptor was derived from a human donor in good health (CMV status not recorded). Some clones in this sample may be carry-over from other donors' samples. The input for sequencing was cultured CD8+ T cells from PBMCs, taken from culture after CMV antigen stimulation. This chain links TRBV12-3 or TRBV12-4 with TRBJ2-2, with TRBD1 matching over 7 bases. CDR3 nucleotides: TGTGCCAGCAGTTTATTCCGGGACAGGAACACCGGGGAGCTGTTTTTT. Protein sequence: CASSLFRDRNTGELFF.